This passage covers 30 T cell receptor beta chains from one sample sequenced in a study. TCRdb recomputed calls from the RT-PCR reads with MiXCR, one row per CDR3 protein. The data contain hundreds of thousands of distinct CDR3 sequences, 13% to 15% of them seen just once; the ten biggest clones take up roughly 3.6%. The sample consisted of memory CD4+ T cells from blood. The receptors shown here come from a female donor in good health, serving as a healthy control.

This clonotype was recorded a few times. The junction differs from germline at one of its ends, possibly a read error. This chain uses TRBV29-1 with TRBJ1-1; D not certain. This CDR3 is built from 10 residues. Germline CDR1 SQVTM, CDR2 ANQGSEA. The CDR3 nucleotides are TGCATCGTTGTGGTTGCTGAAGCTTTCTTT. As protein: CIVVVAEAFF.

The CDR3 region is CASSRTTGSGTDTQYF. The DNA for the CDR3 is TGTGCCAGCAGCCGCACGACAGGGTCGGGCACAGATACGCAGTATTTT. The chain uses TRBV5-4 and TRBJ2-3, with 7 bases aligning to TRBD1. The germline V gene has CDR1 SGHNT and CDR2 YYREEE (reference sequence). Trimming removed 4 bases from V and 1 base from J; junction bases left unmatched: 9. The CDR3 consists of 16 residues.

This clonotype was counted ten times or more. This CDR3 reads CASSPTGLATYNEQFF. The CDR3 region has the DNA TGTGCCAGCAGCCCGACAGGACTAGCGACGTACAATGAGCAGTTCTTC. The gene calls are TRBV7-3 and TRBJ2-1, with 9 positions matching TRBD2. CDR3 length: 16 residues. The ends lost 5 bases at V and 4 bases at J; junction bases unmatched: 9. Germline assignment: CDR1 SGHTA and CDR2 FQGTGA. The full variable domain, in which reference TRBV7-3 and TRBJ2-1 provide the parts outside the CDR3, is GAGVSQTPSNKVTEKGKYVELRCDPISGHTALYWYRQSLGQGPEFLIYFQGTGAADDSGLPNDRFFAVRPEGSVSTLKIQRTERGDSAVYLCASSPTGLATYNEQFFGPGTRLTVL.

This clonotype occurred a few times. This chain uses TRBV7-9 with TRBJ2-1; D may be TRBD2 (5 bases). Germline-derived CDR1 and CDR2 are SEHNR and FQNEAQ (reference sequence). This CDR3 is built from 14 residues. Trimming stripped 2 bases from V and 5 bases from J, with 10 bases between. In DNA, the CDR3 is TGTGCCAGCAGCTTAACTAGTGTCCACAATGAGCAGTTCTTC. Amino acid sequence: CASSLTSVHNEQFF.

The chain carries TRBV3-1 and TRBJ2-1, with TRBD2 matching 7 bases. V lost 1 base to trimming and J lost 5 bases; unmatched junction nucleotides: 2. CDR3 size: 14 residues. Germline assignment: CDR1 LGHDT and CDR2 YNNKEL (reference sequence). The CDR3 reads CASSQAAGDNEQFF. In nucleotides, the CDR3 is TGTGCCAGCAGCCAAGCTGCGGGAGACAATGAGCAGTTCTTC.

This clonotype was counted ten times or more. This chain connects TRBV7-3 to TRBJ2-7, with D perhaps given as TRBD1 or TRBD2 (5 bases each). V was cut by 2 bases and J by 7 bases, with 15 bases left in between. This CDR3 region has 14 residues. Looked up from germline, CDR1 is SGHTA and CDR2 is FQGTGA. CDR3 in DNA: TGTGCCAGCAGCTTAGGGGCGGGCCCCCGGGAGCAGTACTTC. Protein sequence: CASSLGAGPREQYF.

The chain joins TRBV6-1 to TRBJ2-7; 7 nucleotides line up with TRBD1. The V gene's germline CDR1 is MNHNS and CDR2 SASEGT. Trimming removed 4 bases from V and 3 bases from J; junction bases left unmatched: 6. CDR3 length equals 14 residues. This CDR3 reads CASSVLRGLYEQYF. Here the CDR3 DNA reads TGTGCCAGCAGTGTTCTTAGGGGGCTCTACGAGCAGTACTTC.

This clonotype was seen many times. The rearrangement uses TRBV7-2 and TRBJ2-2; no reliable D call. Trimming cost V 5 bases and J 8 bases, with 18 bases left between them. The V gene's germline CDR1 is SGHTA and CDR2 FQGNSA. This CDR3 contains 15 residues. This chain's CDR3 is CASSISTEGMGELFF. In DNA, the CDR3 is TGTGCCAGCAGCATATCGACGGAAGGGATGGGGGAGCTGTTTTTT.

V is TRBV5-5 and J is TRBJ2-7; 7 bases map to TRBD2. Trimming took 1 base from V and 2 from J; bases not matched to a gene: 6. In germline, CDR1 is SGHKS, CDR2 YYEKEE (reference sequence). CDR3 length: 15 amino acids. CDR3 amino acids: CASSLTLAVPYEQYF. CDR3 bases: TGTGCCAGCAGCTTGACTCTAGCGGTTCCCTACGAGCAGTACTTC.

This clonotype was observed a few times. The CDR3 is CASSFGGQQRYNEQFF. Written as DNA, the CDR3 is TGTGCCAGCAGCTTTGGCGGACAGCAACGCTACAATGAGCAGTTCTTC. The rearrangement joins TRBV5-6 to TRBJ2-1; maybe TRBD1 (6 bases). Trimming took 2 bases from V and 3 from J, leaving 15 bases between them. The CDR3 runs to 16 residues. The germline CDR1 and CDR2 sequences are SGHDT and YYEEEE. The full variable domain, in which reference TRBV5-6 and TRBJ2-1 provide the parts outside the CDR3, is DAGVTQSPTHLIKTRGQQVTLRCSPKSGHDTVSWYQQALGQGPQFIFQYYEEEERQRGNFPDRFSGHQFPNYSSELNVNALLLGDSALYLCASSFGGQQRYNEQFFGPGTRLTVL.

This clonotype was counted a few times. The rearrangement joins TRBV6-2 or TRBV6-3 to TRBJ2-4; D not resolved. V was clipped by 10 bases and J by 3 bases, with 19 bases between them. The CDR3 runs to 15 residues. Germline V gives CDR1 MNHEY, CDR2 SVGEGT. CDR3 sequence: CAIASWGNGKNIQYF. The CDR3 nucleotides read TGTGCCATTGCGTCATGGGGAAATGGCAAAAACATTCAGTACTTC.

This clonotype was seen at least ten times. The rearrangement links TRBV20-1 to TRBJ1-5; D gene uncertain. V dropped 1 base and J dropped 6 bases, with 16 bases sitting between them. Germline assignment: CDR1 DFQATT and CDR2 SNEGSKA (reference sequence). The CDR3 consists of 15 residues. CDR3 amino acids: CSARGVVGLGQPQHF. In nucleotides, the CDR3 is TGCAGTGCTAGAGGGGTAGTAGGGCTCGGTCAGCCCCAGCATTTT.

This clonotype was counted only a few times. The V gene is TRBV7-2, the J gene TRBJ2-7, with D possibly called TRBD1 or TRBD2 (6 bases each). V was shortened by 1 base and J by 2 bases, with 21 bases between the two germline ends. Germline V gene data show CDR1 as SGHTA and CDR2 as FQGNSA. This CDR3 is built from 18 residues. The CDR3 DNA follows: TGTGCCAGCAGCTTAGAGGAGGGGCAGGGGAGGATTCCCTACGAGCAGTACTTC. Protein: CASSLEEGQGRIPYEQYF.

At least ten counts were recorded for this clonotype. The V call is TRBV10-3, the J call TRBJ2-5; the D gene is possibly TRBD2 (6 bases). V lost 0 bases and J lost 3, with 8 bases in between. This CDR3 comprises 14 residues. CDR1 and CDR2 (germline): ENHRY, SYGVKD. CDR3 DNA: TGTGCCATCAGTGAGTCCGGCGGGGAAGAGACCCAGTACTTC. Amino acid sequence: CAISESGGEETQYF.

This rearrangement joins TRBV4-3 to TRBJ2-7; D is unresolved. CDR3 length: 16 residues. Trimming took off 0 bases at V and 0 bases at J, with 12 bases between the two ends. From germline, CDR1 is LGHNA and CDR2 YSLEER. The CDR3 region is CASSQDVWQSSYEQYF. The CDR3 DNA reads TGCGCCAGCAGCCAAGACGTGTGGCAAAGCTCCTACGAGCAGTACTTC.

This clonotype was counted ten times or more. The rearrangement links TRBV9 to TRBJ1-6; D ambiguous. The germline gives CDR1 SGDLS, CDR2 YYNGEE. Trimming pared 8 bases from V and 0 bases from J, leaving 9 bases between. The CDR3 spans 14 residues. The CDR3, as DNA: TGTGCCAGTGGACGGAGCTCCTATAATTCACCCCTCCACTTT. The encoded protein is CASGRSSYNSPLHF. The complete variable domain, with remaining parts taken from reference TRBV9 and TRBJ1-6, reads DSGVTQTPKHLITATGQRVTLRCSPRSGDLSVYWYQQSLDQGLQFLIQYYNGEERAKGNILERFSAQQFPDLHSELNLSSLELGDSALYFCASGRSSYNSPLHFGNGTRLTVT.

The gene calls are TRBV5-4 and TRBJ1-6; TRBD1 matches 9 bases. The CDR3 extends over 17 amino acids. Germline V gives CDR1 SGHNT, CDR2 YYREEE (reference sequence). The V and J ends lost 0 bases and 9 bases, in that order; junction bases with no gene match: 10. CDR3 region: CASSLGSPGQGGSPLHF. The CDR3 nucleotides are TGTGCCAGCAGCTTGGGATCCCCGGGACAGGGTGGTTCACCCCTCCACTTT.

The V call is TRBV20-1, the J call TRBJ2-5; 8 nucleotides align to TRBD2. Germline-derived CDR1 and CDR2 are DFQATT and SNEGSKA (reference sequence). The V segment lost 3 bases and the J segment 1 base; nucleotides outside the gene matches: 7. The CDR3 is made up of 15 amino acids. Written as DNA, the CDR3 is TGCAGTGCTAGGGACGGGAGGGACTCCCAAGAGACCCAGTACTTC. It specifies CSARDGRDSQETQYF.

This clonotype was detected ten times or more. V and J are TRBV12-3 or TRBV12-4 and TRBJ1-2; TRBD1 matches 7 bases. V gave up 5 bases and J gave up 7 bases; unmatched junction bases: 7. The CDR3 extends over 13 amino acids. This CDR3 reads CASSANRGSGYTF. In DNA form, the CDR3 reads TGTGCCAGCAGTGCTAACAGGGGAAGTGGCTACACCTTC.

This clonotype was seen ten or more times. J is TRBJ1-4 and V is TRBV29-1, with D perhaps matching TRBD1 (5 bases). CDR1 is SQVTM and CDR2 is ANQGSEA in the germline V gene. The CDR3 runs to 13 residues. V lost 4 bases to trimming and J lost 6 bases, with 12 bases between them. The CDR3 protein is CSVARGRDEKLFF. CDR3 bases: TGCAGCGTTGCGCGGGGGAGGGATGAAAAACTGTTTTTT.

At least ten counts were recorded for this clonotype. The CDR3 here is CASSLVDEQFF. In DNA form, the CDR3 reads TGTGCCAGCAGCTTAGTCGATGAGCAGTTCTTC. This chain uses TRBV7-2 with TRBJ2-1, with D uncertain. Germline loops: CDR1 SGHTA, CDR2 FQGNSA. CDR3 length: 11 amino acids. The V gene lost 1 base and the J gene lost 8 bases, with 3 bases spanning the gap. The complete variable domain, with remaining parts taken from reference TRBV7-2 and TRBJ2-1, reads GAGVSQSPSNKVTEKGKDVELRCDPISGHTALYWYRQSLGQGLEFLIYFQGNSAPDKSGLPSDRFSAERTGGSVSTLTIQRTQQEDSAVYLCASSLVDEQFFGPGTRLTVL.

This clonotype was counted many times. V usage is TRBV20-1 and J usage is TRBJ2-7, with D unclear. Germline CDR1 and CDR2: DFQATT and SNEGSKA (reference sequence). Trimming removed 0 bases at V and 1 base at J, with 10 bases between. This CDR3 is built from 14 residues. CDR3 region: CSAREPGASYEQYF. The DNA of the CDR3 is TGCAGTGCTAGAGAGCCGGGTGCGTCCTACGAGCAGTACTTC.

This clonotype was picked up many times. CDR3 in DNA: TGTGCCAGCAGCCAAGATGGGATGAACCAGCCCCAGCATTTT. Translated: CASSQDGMNQPQHF. The V and J genes are TRBV4-2 and TRBJ1-5; no firm D call. Germline CDR1 is LGHNA and CDR2 is YNFKEQ. Trimming took off 0 bases at V and 7 bases at J, with 10 bases between the two ends. The CDR3 runs to 14 residues.

The chain links TRBV12-3 or TRBV12-4 to TRBJ2-7, with 11 nucleotides matching TRBD2. The CDR3 sequence is 15 residues long. After removal of 2 bases from V and 4 bases from J, the junction contained 4 bases not matched to a gene. Written as DNA, the CDR3 is TGTGCCAGCAGTTTATCGGCTAGCGGGAGGTACGAGCAGTACTTC. It encodes CASSLSASGRYEQYF.

This clonotype was observed many times. The CDR3 DNA sequence: TGCGCCAGCAGTGTCCAGGGAACAGGGCGCACAGATACGCAGTATTTT. Its translation is CASSVQGTGRTDTQYF. The chain links TRBV4-3 to TRBJ2-3, with a tentative D call TRBD1 (6 bases). V lost 6 bases, J lost 1 base, and 17 bases lay in between. Germline V gene lookup returns CDR1 LGHNA and CDR2 YSLEER. CDR3 length equals 16 residues.

V is TRBV7-2 and J is TRBJ2-7; D is unclear. Germline-derived CDR1 and CDR2 are SGHTA and FQGNSA. The CDR3 runs to 14 residues. V lost 5 bases and J 2 bases, leaving 13 bases between the germline ends. The CDR3 region is CASSNMDGPYEQYF. The CDR3 bases are TGTGCCAGCAGCAATATGGACGGCCCCTACGAGCAGTACTTC. The variable domain in full, completed from reference TRBV7-2 and TRBJ2-7, reads GAGVSQSPSNKVTEKGKDVELRCDPISGHTALYWYRQSLGQGLEFLIYFQGNSAPDKSGLPSDRFSAERTGGSVSTLTIQRTQQEDSAVYLCASSNMDGPYEQYFGPGTRLTVT.

This clonotype turned up a few times. The V and J genes are TRBV20-1 and TRBJ2-1; 7 bases fit TRBD2. CDR1 DFQATT and CDR2 SNEGSKA come from the germline V gene (reference sequence). This CDR3 spans 16 amino acids. The V gene end was trimmed by 1 base and the J gene end by 6 bases; junction bases not matched to a gene: 12. The CDR3 sequence is CSARARGREWGNEQFF. The CDR3 nucleotides read TGCAGTGCTAGAGCCCGCGGGCGGGAGTGGGGCAATGAGCAGTTCTTC.

This clonotype was observed a handful of times. V and J are TRBV3-1 and TRBJ2-1, with D possibly called TRBD1 or TRBD2 (5 bases each). Trimming left V 1 base short and J 15 bases short, with 16 bases between. The CDR3 runs to 13 residues. Germline-derived CDR1 and CDR2 are LGHDT and YNNKEL (reference sequence). In nucleotides, the CDR3 is TGTGCCAGCAGCCAAGTGGGGCTGGGGGATCGGTTCTTC. This gives the protein CASSQVGLGDRFF.

J is TRBJ2-7 and V is TRBV7-9; 10 bases are a match to TRBD1. Per germline, CDR1 SEHNR and CDR2 FQNEAQ (reference sequence). The CDR3 has 14 residues. The trim removed 4 bases at V and 4 bases at J, leaving 4 bases unmatched. CDR3: CASSSGQGMYEQYF. The CDR3 nucleotides are TGTGCCAGCAGCTCGGGACAGGGGATGTACGAGCAGTACTTC.

This clonotype has at least ten counts. Here the CDR3 reads CASSQDGGRGGLSDTQYF. The CDR3, as DNA: TGCGCCAGCAGCCAAGACGGAGGGAGGGGGGGTCTCTCAGATACGCAGTATTTT. The rearrangement joins TRBV4-3 to TRBJ2-3; the D gene is possibly TRBD2 (7 bases). Between the trimmed V and J ends, which lost 0 bases and 4 bases, there was a span of 20 bases. The germline V gene encodes CDR1 LGHNA and CDR2 YSLEER. The CDR3 spans 18 residues.